The 20 T cell receptor beta chains below were found in one sample sequenced in a study of shared clonotypes between healthy human individuals. Sequencing used immunoSEQ multiplex PCR; TCRdb keeps in-frame clones, though not all of them. The repertoire consists of about 1 million clones, with more than 65% occurring once and the leading ten covering over 1.3%. Sample: memory CD4+ T cells sorted from blood. Described subset: CD45RA-negative fraction. The receptors here all came from a young man in good health.

This rearrangement joins TRBV30 to TRBJ1-5; D call uncertain. Trimming took off 1 base at V and 2 bases at J, with 9 bases between the two ends. The CDR3 contains 14 residues. Germline V CDR1 and CDR2: GTSNPN, SVGIG (reference sequence). CDR3 protein: CAWSGGYRNQPQHF. CDR3 coding DNA: TGTGCCTGGAGTGGAGGTTACCGCAATCAGCCCCAGCATTTT.

The chain has TRBV30 and TRBJ2-3; D is unclear. V was cut by 3 bases and J by 2 bases, with 12 bases left in between. The CDR3 is 14 amino acids. In germline, CDR1 is GTSNPN, CDR2 SVGIG (reference sequence). CDR3 DNA: TGTGCCTGGAGCCCCCTTATCCTCACAGATACGCAGTATTTT. Its protein product is CAWSPLILTDTQYF.

The chain couples TRBV6-6 to TRBJ1-1; TRBD1 aligns across 7 bases. The germline CDR1 and CDR2 sequences are MNHNY and SVGAGI (reference sequence). The length of the CDR3 is 16 residues. With 7 bases clipped from V and 1 base from J, the junction kept 12 bases outside the gene matches. The DNA for the CDR3 is TGTGCCAGCAATCCCCCAGGGGGTAAGTCGAACACTGAAGCTTTCTTT. Its translation is CASNPPGGKSNTEAFF.

J is TRBJ2-7 and V is TRBV18; TRBD2 might be the D (6 bases). The ends were cut back, 6 bases at V and 0 bases at J, with 12 bases in the middle. Germline CDR1 reads KGHSH; CDR2 reads LQKENI. This CDR3 spans 14 amino acids. CDR3 amino acids: CASSKREASYEQYF. The CDR3 nucleotides are TGTGCCAGCTCCAAGAGGGAGGCCTCCTACGAGCAGTACTTC.

The chain has TRBV19 and TRBJ1-2; TRBD1 might be the D (6 bases). The V gene lost 5 bases and the J gene lost 4 bases, with 14 bases spanning the gap. The germline V gene has CDR1 LNHDA and CDR2 SQIVND (reference sequence). The CDR3 sequence is 14 residues long. CDR3 residues: CASSDGQRSYGYTF. CDR3 DNA sequence: TGTGCCAGTAGTGACGGACAGCGGTCCTATGGCTACACCTTC.

The rearrangement links TRBV4-1 to TRBJ2-5, with 11 bases aligning to TRBD2. This CDR3 is 15 amino acids long. Losses at the gene ends were 1 base for V and 5 bases for J; bases not matched to a gene: 3. Germline loops: CDR1 MGHRA, CDR2 YSYEKL. The CDR3 protein is CASSQGLAGRETQYF. DNA of the CDR3: TGCGCCAGCAGCCAAGGACTAGCGGGGCGGGAGACCCAGTACTTC.

The chain is built from TRBV11-3 and TRBJ2-7; tentative D call: TRBD2 (6 bases). The length of the CDR3 is 16 residues. V was shortened by 2 bases and J by 5 bases, with 19 bases between the two germline ends. Germline assignment: CDR1 SGHNT and CDR2 YENEEA. The CDR3 loop reads CASSLPAGGLPNEQYF. In DNA, the CDR3 is TGTGCCAGCAGCTTACCCGCCGGGGGTTTGCCCAACGAGCAGTACTTC.

The rearrangement uses TRBV2 and TRBJ1-4; no clear D gene. The CDR3 contains 11 residues. In germline, CDR1 is SNHLY, CDR2 FYNNEI. V shed 10 bases and J shed 6 bases, with 9 bases lying between them. This chain's CDR3 is CATAFYEKLFF. CDR3 DNA sequence: TGTGCCACCGCCTTTTATGAAAAACTGTTTTTT.

Comments on this clone: The identical CDR3 is also encoded by other nucleotide sequences in the sample. The chain joins TRBV5-1 to TRBJ2-3; D is uncertain. Trimming cost V 0 bases and J 0 bases, with 5 bases left between them. This CDR3 is 14 amino acids long. Germline values: CDR1 SGHRS, CDR2 YFSETQ. The CDR3 DNA reads as TGCGCCAGCAGCTTGGGTCCTAGCACAGATACGCAGTATTTT. This encodes CASSLGPSTDTQYF.

This clone was recorded once. The CDR3 reads CASSLGTLNSPLHF. CDR3 nucleotide sequence: TGCGCCAGCAGCTTGGGTACATTAAATTCACCCCTCCACTTT. This chain joins TRBV5-1 and TRBJ1-6; D uncertain. CDR1 SGHRS and CDR2 YFSETQ come from the germline V gene. The CDR3 sequence is 14 residues long. The V end was cut by 0 bases, the J end by 7 bases, with 8 bases between.

This clone was observed at least ten times. This chain links TRBV6-6 with TRBJ2-7, with 8 bases identical to TRBD2. This CDR3 has 15 residues. V lost 5 bases to trimming and J lost 4 bases; unmatched junction nucleotides: 10. Germline CDR1 and CDR2: MNHNY and SVGAGI (reference sequence). CDR3 amino acids: CASSAGPGLEYEQYF. The CDR3 nucleotides are TGTGCCAGCAGTGCCGGACCGGGACTAGAGTACGAGCAGTACTTC.

The CDR3 spells CASSLNEKLFF. DNA of the CDR3: TGTGCCAGCAGCCTTAATGAAAAACTGTTTTTT. The chain combines TRBV7-9 with TRBJ1-4; D uncertain. The ends were cut back, 5 bases at V and 4 bases at J, with 2 bases in the middle. The CDR3 sequence is 11 residues long. Germline V gene data show CDR1 as SEHNR and CDR2 as FQNEAQ (reference sequence).

V is TRBV30 and J is TRBJ2-3; D unclear. The CDR3 length is 14 residues. Between the trimmed V and J ends, which lost 2 bases and 2 bases, there was a span of 11 bases. The germline gives CDR1 GTSNPN, CDR2 SVGIG (reference sequence). In DNA form, the CDR3 reads TGTGCCTGGAGTTTTAGTAGGTTCACAGATACGCAGTATTTT. Protein product: CAWSFSRFTDTQYF.

The rearrangement uses TRBV11-2 and TRBJ2-1, with no clear D. V lost 1 base, J lost 6 bases, and 10 bases lay in between. The CDR3 has 14 residues. Germline V lookup: CDR1 SGHAT, CDR2 FQNNGV. The CDR3 region has the DNA TGTGCCAGCAGCTTAGGGGCAGAGTCCAATGAGCAGTTCTTC. Residues: CASSLGAESNEQFF. The variable domain in full, completed from reference TRBV11-2 and TRBJ2-1, reads EAGVAQSPRYKIIEKRQSVAFWCNPISGHATLYWYQQILGQGPKLLIQFQNNGVVDDSQLPKDRFSAERLKGVDSTLKIQPAKLEDSAVYLCASSLGAESNEQFFGPGTRLTVL.

The chain combines TRBV5-1 with TRBJ1-1; D unclear. V was cut by 2 bases and J by 0 bases, with 8 bases left in between. The CDR3 totals 14 residues. CDR1 is SGHRS and CDR2 is YFSETQ in the germline V gene. The CDR3 is CASSFNSMNTEAFF. CDR3 DNA: TGCGCCAGCAGCTTCAACAGCATGAACACTGAAGCTTTCTTT.

The chain has TRBV5-1 and TRBJ2-2; D not certain. V dropped 4 bases and J dropped 6 bases, with 10 bases sitting between them. In germline, CDR1 is SGHRS, CDR2 YFSETQ. The CDR3 covers 13 residues. The chain's CDR3 is CASSPKESGELFF. Here the CDR3 DNA reads TGCGCCAGCAGCCCAAAAGAGTCCGGGGAGCTGTTTTTT.

The chain uses TRBV19 and TRBJ2-7; 7 bases fit TRBD1. The CDR3 has 13 residues. CDR1 is LNHDA and CDR2 is SQIVND in the germline V gene (reference sequence). V was clipped by 5 bases and J by 5 bases; unmatched bases: 6. The CDR3 is CASSSNRGNEQYF. The CDR3 DNA is TGTGCCAGTAGTTCCAACAGGGGAAACGAGCAGTACTTC.

V is TRBV6-6 and J is TRBJ1-6; no reliable D call. Germline V gene lookup returns CDR1 MNHNY and CDR2 SVGAGI (reference sequence). Trimming took 5 bases from V and 6 from J, leaving 11 bases between them. This CDR3 spans 14 amino acids. The CDR3 loop reads CASSQVLFNSPLHF. CDR3 bases: TGTGCCAGCAGTCAGGTCCTCTTTAATTCACCCCTCCACTTT.

For the CDR3, the DNA is TGCGCCAGCAGCCGACGGACCGCCCGGGAACCGATGAACACTGAAGCTTTCTTT. This translates into CASSRRTAREPMNTEAFF. The V and J genes are TRBV4-1 and TRBJ1-1; the D is unclear. CDR3 length equals 18 residues. Germline V gives CDR1 MGHRA, CDR2 YSYEKL. Trimming removed 4 bases from V and 0 bases from J, with 21 bases in between.

This clone was recorded once. Other DNA sequences in the same sample also yield this CDR3. V usage is TRBV2 and J usage is TRBJ2-7; D uncertain. Germline values: CDR1 SNHLY, CDR2 FYNNEI. The CDR3 consists of 11 residues. V was trimmed by 4 bases and J by 0 bases, leaving 1 base between them. CDR3 protein: CASSASYEQYF. Written as DNA, the CDR3 is TGTGCCAGCAGTGCCTCCTACGAGCAGTACTTC.